This T cell receptor beta chain is from a study of T cell repertoires in ileal Crohn's disease. About the research overall: Median disease duration was approximately 8 years; roughly 40% smoked at surgery. Points from the study as a whole: Sorted CD8 T cells held more high-frequency clones than CD4.

Surgical specimens yielded lamina propria lymphocytes, which were density-gradient separated and then sorted. Here immunoSEQ multiplex PCR was the method, and the copy in TCRdb shows in-frame clones only, minus some. The sample consists of around 310 clones, around 83% of them appearing once. Per the germline V gene, CDR1 is MGHRA and CDR2 is YSYEKL. This CDR3 region has 17 residues. With 0 bases removed from V and 0 bases from J, the gap between germline ends came to 12 bases. Turning to this clone: Its specificity is not known.

J is TRBJ2-4 and V is TRBV4-1; the D gene is possibly TRBD2 (6 bases). This sequence was found in an adult with Crohn's disease. The sequenced sample was CD8+ T cells sorted from the ileum. The CDR3 nucleotides read TGCGCCAGCAGCCAAGATACTAGCCGACTAGCCAAAAACATTCAGTACTTC. Translating it yields CASSQDTSRLAKNIQYF.